Listed below are T cell receptor beta chains from one sample, sequenced in a study of CD8 T cells in ankylosing spondylitis. Each CDR3 protein gets one entry after TCRdb re-called the 5' RACE reads with MiXCR. The sample consists of roughly 230,000 distinct CDR3 sequences, 15% to 20% of them appearing once. What was sequenced was blood, either unsorted or a sorted T cell fraction (not recorded which). These receptors were obtained from a male donor with ankylosing spondylitis or in good health (not recorded which). The CDR3 runs from the conserved cysteine through the conserved F or W. The order of the fields is clone size, D gene, V gene, J gene, CDR3 DNA, CDR3 protein. The D gene is left open where the match is weak. Expanded clones are given a class, and other clones once, few, many or no size at all.

.	.	TRBV7-2	TRBJ2-2	TGTGCCAGCAGCTTAGTTGCCCCCAGCGGCACCGGGGAGCTGTTTTTT	CASSLVAPSGTGELFF
.	.	TRBV27	TRBJ1-2	TGTGCCAGCGGACGTTTTAATTTCTACACCTTC	CASGRFNFYTF
.	.	TRBV12-3/TRBV12-4	TRBJ1-5	TGTGCCAGCAGTTTGGGGGTTGGGTATCAGCCCCAGCATTTT	CASSLGVGYQPQHF
many	.	TRBV20-1	TRBJ1-5	TGCAGTGCTAGAGATCTGACAGGAGAGGAAGCCCAGCATTTT	CSARDLTGEEAQHF
.	TRBD2	TRBV27	TRBJ2-7	TGTGCCAGCAGTGCGACTAGCGGGGAGTCTGGGGAGCAGTACTTC	CASSATSGESGEQYF
.	TRBD2	TRBV10-1	TRBJ2-1	TGCGCCAGCAGTGAGTCGTCCGGGACTAGCTATGGTGAGCAGTTCTTC	CASSESSGTSYGEQFF
.	.	TRBV5-1	TRBJ2-7	TGCGCCAGCAGCTTGGAGCACAGCCCCTCGGCGGGCGGCACCGAGCAGTACTTC	CASSLEHSPSAGGTEQYF
few	.	TRBV29-1	TRBJ2-7	TGCAGCTGCAGGCCCCCGAACACCTACGAGCAGTACTTC	CSCRPPNTYEQYF
.	TRBD2	TRBV3-1	TRBJ2-5	TGTGCCAGCAGCCAAGGTCCGGGACTAGCGGACCGCGGGGGGACCCAGTACTTC	CASSQGPGLADRGGTQYF
.	.	TRBV12-3/TRBV12-4	TRBJ2-7	TGTGCCAGCGTCCGAGATGTTGATTACGAGCAGTACTTC	CASVRDVDYEQYF
few	.	TRBV27	TRBJ1-1	TGTGCCAGCAGTTTAGTTGGGAACACTGAAGCTTTCTTT	CASSLVGNTEAFF
.	TRBD1	TRBV10-1	TRBJ2-7	TGCGCCAGCAGTGAGCCAGGGGGCTACGAGCAGTACTTC	CASSEPGGYEQYF
.	TRBD2	TRBV12-3/TRBV12-4	TRBJ2-2	TGTGCCAGCAGTTTAGGACTAGCGGGAGGAGGGGACCACCTAACAAACACCGGGGAGCTGTTTTTT	CASSLGLAGGGDHLTNTGELFF
few	.	TRBV12-3/TRBV12-4	TRBJ2-6	TGTGCCAGCAGTTTAATTACCCCCTCTGGGGCCAACGTCCTGACTTTC	CASSLITPSGANVLTF
few	.	TRBV9	TRBJ2-3	TGTGCCAGCAGCGCGCCTTTGGGGCTAGCTGAAGGGGAAAATACGCAGTATTTT	CASSAPLGLAEGENTQYF
.	TRBD1	TRBV2	TRBJ1-3	TGTGCCAGCAGTACAGGGGACGGCGGAAACACCATATATTTT	CASSTGDGGNTIYF
few	.	TRBV6-1	TRBJ2-3	TGTGCCAGCAGAGAAAGGGGGGTAAATACGCAGTATTTT	CASRERGVNTQYF
.	.	TRBV29-1	TRBJ2-3	TGCAGCGGTGAACCCCCGGACACCACAGATACGCAGTATTTT	CSGEPPDTTDTQYF
many	TRBD2	TRBV20-1	TRBJ2-7	TGCAGTGCTAGAGATAAGATCCATGAAGCGGGAGCCTACGAGCAGTACTTC	CSARDKIHEAGAYEQYF
.	TRBD2	TRBV4-1	TRBJ2-7	TGCGCCAGCAGCCAAGAAAGACTAGCGGGGGGTTACGAGCAGTACTTC	CASSQERLAGGYEQYF